The clone carrying this TCR beta chain was observed once. Its matching antigen is unknown. Trimming removed 5 bases at V and 3 bases at J, with 11 bases between. Germline V gene lookup returns CDR1 SGHVS and CDR2 FNYEAQ. The CDR3 contains 13 residues. The sample is drawn from a study of T cell responses to AZD1222 COVID-19 vaccine. Whole-study results and caveats: Spike-specific TCR depth and breadth grew after two AZD1222 doses.

The table came from immunoSEQ multiplex PCR; TCRdb's copy has only in-frame clones and leaves some out. Here the sample spans 140,000 to 150,000 clones, 86% being singletons. V gene TRBV7-6 combines with J gene TRBJ2-7; tentatively, D is TRBD2 (5 bases). The sample in question was peripheral blood, obtained 28 days after the second AZD1222 dose. The origin of this receptor is an adult who received the AZD1222 COVID-19 vaccine. DNA of the CDR3: TGTGCCAGCAGCCGCGAGGGTGACTACGAGCAGTACTTC. Translating it yields CASSREGDYEQYF.